This T cell receptor (beta chain) is from a study of blood T cell repertoires in COVID-19. Study information: In each case, the material was cDNA or gDNA derived from T cells, B-cell-depleted T cells, or PBMCs.

This clone was counted a single time. The CDR3 has 16 amino acids. V shed 4 bases and J 4 bases; nucleotides not matched to a gene: 5. Looked up from germline, CDR1 is MNHNY and CDR2 is SVGAGI (reference sequence). In the authors' methods: Reference gene primer amplification gave estimated nucleated cell counts. Sequencing was performed with immunoSEQ multiplex PCR; in TCRdb, only in-frame clones are kept and a portion is missing. V and J calls plus clone size are reproduced from that table; the DNA served to infer D and trimming. The sample holds 100,000 to 150,000 clones, about nine tenths seen once.

Material for sequencing was peripheral blood. This clonotype was sampled from a woman in her 70s with COVID-19, enrolled during active disease. V and J are TRBV6-6 and TRBJ2-2, with TRBD1 matching over 11 bases. The CDR3 coding sequence is TGTGCCAGCAGTTCATCCGGGACAGGGGGCACCGGGGAGCTGTTTTTT. Its protein is CASSSSGTGGTGELFF.